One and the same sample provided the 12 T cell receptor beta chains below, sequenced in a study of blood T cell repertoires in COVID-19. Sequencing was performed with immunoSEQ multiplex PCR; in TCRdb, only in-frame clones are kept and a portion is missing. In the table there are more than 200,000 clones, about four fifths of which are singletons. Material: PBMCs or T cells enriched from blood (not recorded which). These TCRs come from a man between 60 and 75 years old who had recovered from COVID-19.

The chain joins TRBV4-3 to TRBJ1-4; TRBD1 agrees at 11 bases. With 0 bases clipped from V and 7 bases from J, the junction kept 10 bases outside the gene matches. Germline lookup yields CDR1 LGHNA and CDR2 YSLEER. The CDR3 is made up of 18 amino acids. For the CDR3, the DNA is TGCGCCAGCAGCCAAGAGCCCCACGGGACAGGGGGGTTTGAAAAACTGTTTTTT. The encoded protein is CASSQEPHGTGGFEKLFF.

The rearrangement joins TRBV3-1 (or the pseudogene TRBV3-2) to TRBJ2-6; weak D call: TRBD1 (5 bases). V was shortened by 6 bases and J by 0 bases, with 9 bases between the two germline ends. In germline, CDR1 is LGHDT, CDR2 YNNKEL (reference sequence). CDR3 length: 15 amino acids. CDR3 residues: CASSRQSSGANVLTF. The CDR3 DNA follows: TGTGCCAGCAGTCGACAGAGCTCTGGGGCCAACGTCCTGACTTTC.

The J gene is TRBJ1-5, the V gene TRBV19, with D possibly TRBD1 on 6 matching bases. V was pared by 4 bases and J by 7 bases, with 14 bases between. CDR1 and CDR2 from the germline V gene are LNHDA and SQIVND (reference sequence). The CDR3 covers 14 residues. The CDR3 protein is CASSTRRGQQPQHF. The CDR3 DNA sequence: TGTGCCAGTAGTACCCGCAGGGGTCAACAGCCCCAGCATTTT.

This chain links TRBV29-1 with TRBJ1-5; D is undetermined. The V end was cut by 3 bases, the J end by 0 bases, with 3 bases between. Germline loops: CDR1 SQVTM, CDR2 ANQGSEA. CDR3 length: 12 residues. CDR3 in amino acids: CSVDRSNQPQHF. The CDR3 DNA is TGCAGCGTTGACCGTAGCAATCAGCCCCAGCATTTT.

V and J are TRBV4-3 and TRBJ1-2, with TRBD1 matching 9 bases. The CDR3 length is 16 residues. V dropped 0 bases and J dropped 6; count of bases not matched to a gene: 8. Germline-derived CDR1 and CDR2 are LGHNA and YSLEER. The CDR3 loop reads CASSQDGRDRDHGYTF. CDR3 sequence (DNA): TGCGCCAGCAGCCAAGATGGCCGGGACAGGGATCATGGCTACACCTTC.

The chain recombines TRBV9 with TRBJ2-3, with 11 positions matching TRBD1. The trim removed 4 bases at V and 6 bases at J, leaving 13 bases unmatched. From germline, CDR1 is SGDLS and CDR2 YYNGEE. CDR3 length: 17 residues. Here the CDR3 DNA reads TGTGCCAGCAGCACCCGGACAGGGGGCCCCTCCGAGGATACGCAGTATTTT. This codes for CASSTRTGGPSEDTQYF.

For the CDR3, the DNA is TGTGCCAGCAGCTCCACCGGGACTCCCTACGAGCAGTACTTC. Its protein is CASSSTGTPYEQYF. The genes are TRBV5-5 and TRBJ2-7, with D perhaps TRBD2 (6 bases). This CDR3 is built from 14 residues. In germline, CDR1 is SGHKS, CDR2 YYEKEE (reference sequence). V dropped 3 bases and J dropped 2 bases, with 12 bases sitting between them.

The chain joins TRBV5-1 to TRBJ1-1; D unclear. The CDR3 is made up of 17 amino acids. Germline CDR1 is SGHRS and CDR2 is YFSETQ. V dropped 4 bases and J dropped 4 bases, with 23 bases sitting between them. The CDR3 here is CASSPRPGPPAGTEAFF. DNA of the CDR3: TGCGCCAGCAGCCCCCGCCCGGGTCCTCCTGCGGGCACTGAAGCTTTCTTT.

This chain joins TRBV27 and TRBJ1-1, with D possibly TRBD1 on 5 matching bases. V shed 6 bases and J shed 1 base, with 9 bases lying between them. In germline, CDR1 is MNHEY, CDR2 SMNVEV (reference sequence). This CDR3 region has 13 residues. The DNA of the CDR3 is TGTGCCAGCAGGGGGCCGGGGAACACTGAAGCTTTCTTT. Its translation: CASRGPGNTEAFF.

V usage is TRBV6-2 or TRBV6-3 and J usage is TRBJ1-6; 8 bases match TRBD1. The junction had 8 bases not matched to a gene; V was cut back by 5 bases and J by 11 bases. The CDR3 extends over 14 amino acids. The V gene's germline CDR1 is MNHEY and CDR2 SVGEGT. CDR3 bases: TGTGCCAGCAGTCAGCGGACAGGGCTTGCACCCCTCCACTTT. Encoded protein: CASSQRTGLAPLHF.

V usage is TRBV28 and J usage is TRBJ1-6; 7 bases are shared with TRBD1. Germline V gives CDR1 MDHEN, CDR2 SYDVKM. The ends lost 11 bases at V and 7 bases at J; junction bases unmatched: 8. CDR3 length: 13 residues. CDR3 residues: CALRGQDNSPLHF. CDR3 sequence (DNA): TGTGCCCTACGCGGACAGGACAATTCACCCCTCCACTTT.

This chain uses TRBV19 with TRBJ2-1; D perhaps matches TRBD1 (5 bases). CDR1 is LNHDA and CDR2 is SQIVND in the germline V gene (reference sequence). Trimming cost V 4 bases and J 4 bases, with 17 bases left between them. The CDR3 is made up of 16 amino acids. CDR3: CASSTQGGVKYNEQFF. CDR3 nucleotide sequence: TGTGCCAGTAGTACCCAGGGTGGGGTCAAGTACAATGAGCAGTTCTTC.